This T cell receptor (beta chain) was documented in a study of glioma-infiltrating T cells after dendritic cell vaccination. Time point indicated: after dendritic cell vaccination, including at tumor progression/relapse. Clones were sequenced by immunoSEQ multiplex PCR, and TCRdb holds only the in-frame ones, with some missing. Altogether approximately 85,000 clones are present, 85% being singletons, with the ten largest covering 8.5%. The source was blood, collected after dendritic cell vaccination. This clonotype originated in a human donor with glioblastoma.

The CDR3 region has the DNA TGCGCCAGCAGCCTTCCATCTCAGGGGGCTAGCGAAAAACTGTTTTTT. It translates to CASSLPSQGASEKLFF. This chain connects TRBV5-1 to TRBJ1-4; 8 bases line up with TRBD1. J was trimmed by 8 bases and V by 4 bases; bases with no gene match: 13. CDR1 is SGHRS, CDR2 YFSETQ, per germline. The CDR3 loop spans 16 amino acids.